These T cell receptor beta chains were read from a single sample in a study of graft-versus-host responses after intestinal transplantation. Produced via immunoSEQ multiplex PCR; TCRdb's table is partial and in-frame only. The data show about 19,000 clones, with roughly four fifths seen just once and approximately 2% held by the top ten. This material consisted of PBMCs, taken 14 days after transplant. The receptors come from a human patient who received an intestinal transplant, so some T cells may come from the graft donor. CDR3s include the opening cysteine and the closing phenylalanine or tryptophan. D genes are given only for firm matches. The size entry is marked missing in some rows and otherwise reads once, few, many or a size class.

J | D | V | size | length | CDR3 | DNA
TRBJ2-3 | NA | TRBV6-5 | once | 13 | CASSYFEADTQYF | TGTGCCAGCAGTTATTTCGAGGCAGATACGCAGTATTTT
TRBJ1-5 | NA | TRBV19 | once | 13 | CASSDTANQPQHF | TGTGCCAGTAGCGACACCGCCAATCAGCCCCAGCATTTT
TRBJ2-1 | TRBD2 | TRBV7-6 | NA | 15 | CASSSTSGFYNEQFF | TGTGCCAGCAGCTCGACTAGCGGGTTCTACAATGAGCAGTTCTTC
TRBJ2-5 | NA | TRBV27 | once | 14 | CASSRDWTQETQYF | TGTGCCAGCAGTCGTGACTGGACTCAAGAGACCCAGTACTTC
TRBJ2-7 | NA | TRBV13 | NA | 15 | CASSLAQGSFGEQYF | TGTGCCAGCAGCTTGGCTCAGGGGTCTTTTGGTGAGCAGTACTTC
TRBJ2-1 | NA | TRBV27 | NA | 16 | CASTSTRSVSYNEQFF | TGTGCCAGCACCTCAACTAGATCTGTCTCCTACAATGAGCAGTTCTTC
TRBJ1-1 | NA | TRBV5-4 | NA | 11 | CASSLGHLAFF | TGTGCCAGCAGCTTAGGTCACCTGGCTTTCTTT
TRBJ2-7 | NA | TRBV29-1 | NA | 13 | CSVHLVGGSEQYF | TGCAGCGTTCACCTCGTGGGAGGAAGCGAGCAGTACTTC
TRBJ2-2 | NA | TRBV5-1 | NA | 15 | CASSLVGGNTGELFF | TGCGCCAGCAGCTTGGTTGGCGGGAACACCGGGGAGCTGTTTTTT
TRBJ2-1 | NA | TRBV25-1 | NA | 17 | CAVGITSVLPWGGEQFF | TGTGCCGTGGGGATCACAAGTGTCTTGCCATGGGGGGGCGAGCAGTTCTTC
TRBJ2-2 | NA | TRBV4-1 | NA | 14 | CASSQEDSPGELFF | TGCGCCAGCAGCCAAGAAGACTCGCCCGGGGAGCTGTTTTTT
TRBJ2-3 | NA | TRBV6-5 | once | 13 | CASSSQYTDTQYF | TGTGCCAGCAGTTCCCAGTACACAGATACGCAGTATTTT
TRBJ2-5 | NA | TRBV10-1 | NA | 13 | CASSEGKGGTQYF | TGCGCCAGCAGTGAGGGCAAAGGGGGGACCCAGTACTTC
TRBJ1-1 | TRBD1 | TRBV15 | NA | 17 | CATSRDLGDRGISEAFF | TGTGCCACCAGCAGAGATTTAGGCGACAGGGGAATTTCCGAAGCTTTCTTT
TRBJ1-2 | NA | TRBV6-1 | NA | 15 | CASSLREGTINGYTF | TGTGCCAGCAGTTTGAGAGAGGGGACCATCAATGGCTACACCTTC
TRBJ1-1 | TRBD1 | TRBV6-1 | NA | 14 | CASSPQGGSTEAFF | TGTGCCAGCAGTCCACAGGGGGGGAGCACTGAAGCTTTCTTT
TRBJ1-4 | NA | TRBV5-1 | NA | 14 | CASSYRATNEKLFF | TGCGCCAGCAGCTACAGGGCAACTAATGAAAAACTGTTTTTT